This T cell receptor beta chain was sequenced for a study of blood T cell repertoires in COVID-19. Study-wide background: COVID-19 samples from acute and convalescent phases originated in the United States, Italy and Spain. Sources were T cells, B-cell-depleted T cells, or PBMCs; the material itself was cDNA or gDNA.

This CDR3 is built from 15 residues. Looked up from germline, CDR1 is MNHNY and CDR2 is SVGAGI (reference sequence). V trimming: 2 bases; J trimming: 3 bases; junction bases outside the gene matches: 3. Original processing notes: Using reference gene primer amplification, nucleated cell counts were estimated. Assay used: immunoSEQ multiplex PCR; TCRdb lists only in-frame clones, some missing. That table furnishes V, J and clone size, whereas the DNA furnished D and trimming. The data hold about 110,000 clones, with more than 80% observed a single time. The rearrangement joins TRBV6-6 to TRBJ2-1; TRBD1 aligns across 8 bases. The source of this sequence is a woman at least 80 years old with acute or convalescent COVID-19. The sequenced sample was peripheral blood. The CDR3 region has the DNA TGTGCCAGCAGTTACCCACAGGGGGTCTACAATGAGCAGTTCTTC. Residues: CASSYPQGVYNEQFF.